A single sample is the source of the 13 T cell receptor beta chains below, sequenced in a study of technical replicates of blood from several donors. The protocol was immunoSEQ multiplex PCR, while the TCRdb copy is restricted to in-frame clones and leaves out a portion. The sample lists more than 70,000 clones, approximately 96% occurring once. Sample: T cells isolated from PBMCs. These receptor sequences come from a human donor in good health.

The V call is TRBV11-2, the J call TRBJ2-2, with 8 bases fitting TRBD1. V shed 5 bases, J shed 6 bases, and the junction held 8 bases outside the gene matches. Germline lookup yields CDR1 SGHAT and CDR2 FQNNGV. The CDR3 loop spans 15 amino acids. The CDR3: CASSPLGRGPGELFF. The CDR3 region has the DNA TGTGCCAGCAGCCCTCTCGGCAGGGGGCCCGGGGAGCTGTTTTTT.

The chain has TRBV5-1 and TRBJ2-3, with 9 bases identical to TRBD2. Trimming took 0 bases from V and 2 from J; bases not matched to a gene: 1. Per germline, CDR1 SGHRS and CDR2 YFSETQ. The CDR3 covers 15 residues. The CDR3 sequence is CASSLGLAVTDTQYF. Written as DNA, the CDR3 is TGCGCCAGCAGCTTGGGACTAGCGGTCACAGATACGCAGTATTTT.

The rearrangement joins TRBV11-2 to TRBJ2-5; TRBD2 aligns across 8 bases. Germline lookup yields CDR1 SGHAT and CDR2 FQNNGV. The V gene end was trimmed by 3 bases and the J gene end by 3 bases; junction bases not matched to a gene: 12. The CDR3 is 17 amino acids. The CDR3 protein is CASSLQPGTSFKETQYF. In DNA, the CDR3 is TGTGCCAGCAGCTTGCAGCCCGGGACTAGTTTTAAAGAGACCCAGTACTTC. Full variable domain (missing parts from reference TRBV11-2 and TRBJ2-5): EAGVAQSPRYKIIEKRQSVAFWCNPISGHATLYWYQQILGQGPKLLIQFQNNGVVDDSQLPKDRFSAERLKGVDSTLKIQPAKLEDSAVYLCASSLQPGTSFKETQYFGPGTRLLVL.

The chain recombines TRBV13 with TRBJ1-1, with unresolved D. V was cut by 5 bases and J by 0 bases, with 16 bases left in between. Germline values: CDR1 PRHDT, CDR2 FYEKMQ (reference sequence). The CDR3 is made up of 16 amino acids. This CDR3 reads CASSPRHRGMNTEAFF. CDR3 bases: TGTGCCAGCAGCCCTCGACACCGGGGAATGAACACTGAAGCTTTCTTT. Looking up the rest from reference TRBV13 and TRBJ1-1 gives the full variable domain: AAGVIQSPRHLIKEKRETATLKCYPIPRHDTVYWYQQGPGQDPQFLISFYEKMQSDKGSIPDRFSAQQFSDYHSELNMSSLELGDSALYFCASSPRHRGMNTEAFFGQGTRLTVV.

The V gene is TRBV11-1, the J gene TRBJ1-2, with 8 nucleotides matching TRBD1. This CDR3 has 13 amino acids. The J segment lost 6 bases and the V segment lost 5 bases, leaving 5 bases of the junction unmatched. The germline CDR1 and CDR2 sequences are SGHAT and FQDESV (reference sequence). The CDR3 bases are TGTGCCAGCAGCGCCCGACAGGGGAATGGCTACACCTTC. Translating it yields CASSARQGNGYTF.

The chain couples TRBV6-6 to TRBJ2-3, with TRBD2 identical over 7 bases. CDR1 and CDR2 (germline): MNHNY, SVGAGI (reference sequence). V dropped 4 bases and J dropped 3; count of bases not matched to a gene: 4. The CDR3 is made up of 14 amino acids. The CDR3 here is CASSWTGGTDTQYF. In nucleotides, the CDR3 is TGTGCCAGCAGTTGGACGGGGGGTACAGATACGCAGTATTTT.

The rearrangement joins TRBV10-3 to TRBJ1-2; TRBD1 aligns across 8 bases. The V gene's germline CDR1 is ENHRY and CDR2 SYGVKD. Losses at the gene ends were 4 bases for V and 2 bases for J; bases not matched to a gene: 3. CDR3 length equals 14 residues. CDR3 sequence: CAISGPGGNYGYTF. CDR3 DNA sequence: TGTGCCATCAGTGGGCCAGGGGGCAACTATGGCTACACCTTC.

The rearrangement uses TRBV7-9 and TRBJ1-2; TRBD1 matches at 7 bases. The V and J ends lost 4 bases and 3 bases, in that order; junction bases with no gene match: 8. Germline CDR1 is SEHNR and CDR2 is FQNEAQ (reference sequence). The CDR3 loop spans 15 amino acids. The chain's CDR3 is CASSSTQGTHYGYTF. DNA of the CDR3: TGTGCCAGCAGCTCAACACAGGGGACCCACTATGGCTACACCTTC.

V and J are TRBV25-1 and TRBJ2-4, with D perhaps matching TRBD2 (5 bases). V lost 0 bases and J lost 6, with 6 bases in between. The length of the CDR3 is 13 residues. Germline lookup yields CDR1 MGHDK and CDR2 SYGVNS. The CDR3 DNA follows: TGTGCCAGCAGTGAATACGGGGTAAACATTCAGTACTTC. Translating it yields CASSEYGVNIQYF.

The chain uses TRBV6-5 and TRBJ1-2, with 8 bases lining up with TRBD1. With V trimmed by 5 bases and J by 8 bases, 10 bases remained unmatched. The CDR3 has 14 amino acids. Germline CDR1 and CDR2: MNHEY and SVGAGI. This chain's CDR3 is CASSTVGQGVGYTF. The CDR3, as DNA: TGTGCCAGCAGTACGGTCGGACAGGGAGTGGGCTACACCTTC.

This chain connects TRBV2 to TRBJ1-1; 7 nucleotides agree with TRBD1. The CDR3 length is 12 residues. V shed 7 bases and J 4 bases; nucleotides not matched to a gene: 3. Germline V lookup: CDR1 SNHLY, CDR2 FYNNEI. Here the CDR3 reads CASTAGGTEAFF. The CDR3 DNA is TGTGCCAGCACCGCAGGGGGCACTGAAGCTTTCTTT.

The chain uses TRBV5-4 and TRBJ1-3; tentative D call: TRBD1 (5 bases). The CDR3 consists of 14 residues. Germline V gene lookup returns CDR1 SGHNT and CDR2 YYREEE (reference sequence). Deletions cut 2 bases from V and 1 base from J, with 7 bases between. The CDR3 sequence: CASSLRQSGNTIYF. Here the CDR3 DNA reads TGTGCCAGCAGCTTACGACAGTCTGGAAACACCATATATTTT.

This chain links TRBV19 with TRBJ2-2, with no clear D. Germline loops: CDR1 LNHDA, CDR2 SQIVND (reference sequence). The CDR3 sequence is 13 residues long. The CDR3 loop is CVGPSRNTGELFF. In DNA form, the CDR3 reads TGTGTGGGCCCAAGTCGGAACACCGGGGAGCTGTTTTTT.